A selection of T cell receptor beta chains follows, all from one sample in a study of cytomegalovirus exposure and HLA in healthy donors. Sequencing was performed with immunoSEQ multiplex PCR; in TCRdb, only in-frame clones are kept and a portion is missing. This table holds more than 110,000 clones, around 70% found once. The sequenced sample was PBMCs. The receptors shown here come from a woman in her twenties or thirties in good health and CMV-seronegative. The CDR3 runs from the conserved cysteine through the conserved F or W. The order of the fields is clone size, V gene, D gene, J gene, CDR3 protein, CDR3 DNA. A D gene is named only where the DNA matches it firmly. The size entry is marked missing in some rows and otherwise reads once, few, many or a size class.

NA,TRBV9,NA,TRBJ2-2,CASSDLRGTGELFF,TGTGCCAGCAGCGACCTCAGGGGAACCGGGGAGCTGTTTTTT
NA,TRBV5-6,TRBD2,TRBJ2-5,CASSPPGLDQETQYF,TGTGCCAGCAGCCCCCCGGGACTAGACCAAGAGACCCAGTACTTC
NA,TRBV2,TRBD2,TRBJ2-7,CASRGPDRTSGSTYEQYF,TGTGCCAGCAGGGGCCCTGACCGGACTAGCGGGAGTACTTACGAGCAGTACTTC
NA,TRBV10-1,NA,TRBJ1-1,CASSETQNTEAFF,TGCGCCAGCAGTGAGACACAGAACACTGAAGCTTTCTTT
NA,TRBV27,TRBD1,TRBJ1-5,CASSVTGGQPQHF,TGTGCCAGCAGTGTAACAGGGGGTCAGCCCCAGCATTTT
NA,TRBV7-3,TRBD2,TRBJ2-1,CASSASGSDNEQFF,TGTGCCAGCAGCGCTAGCGGTTCGGACAATGAGCAGTTCTTC
NA,TRBV11-1,TRBD1,TRBJ2-7,CASSLLQGSYEQYF,TGTGCCAGCAGCCTACTACAGGGGTCCTACGAGCAGTACTTC
NA,TRBV28,NA,TRBJ1-2,CASNTSPGDYGYTF,TGTGCCAGCAACACCTCCCCAGGGGACTATGGCTACACCTTC
NA,TRBV5-4,TRBD1,TRBJ2-2,CASSIDRVSEPGELFF,TGTGCCAGCAGCATCGACAGGGTTTCTGAACCCGGGGAGCTGTTTTTT
NA,TRBV19,TRBD2,TRBJ2-3,CASSSMAGGTQYF,TGTGCCAGTAGTTCCATGGCGGGGGGTACGCAGTATTTT
NA,TRBV5-1,NA,TRBJ1-1,CASSYGGVEAFF,TGCGCCAGCAGCTACGGGGGGGTTGAAGCTTTCTTT
NA,TRBV21-1,NA,TRBJ2-2,CASSPPKRTCTGELFF,TGTGCCAGCAGCCCACCGAAGCGGACTTGCACCGGGGAGCTGTTTTTT
NA,TRBV5-1,TRBD1,TRBJ1-5,CASSLGQGSNQPQHF,TGCGCCAGCAGCTTGGGACAGGGTAGCAATCAGCCCCAGCATTTT
NA,TRBV6-5,TRBD1,TRBJ1-1,CASGQGLNTEAFF,TGTGCCAGTGGACAGGGTTTGAACACTGAAGCTTTCTTT
NA,TRBV7-9,TRBD1,TRBJ1-5,CASSSTGEHQPQHF,TGTGCCAGCAGCTCCACAGGGGAACACCAGCCCCAGCATTTT
few,TRBV7-8,TRBD2,TRBJ2-1,CAIETSGSPREQFF,TGTGCCATCGAGACTAGCGGGAGCCCGCGGGAGCAGTTCTTC
NA,TRBV27,TRBD1,TRBJ2-2,CASSRQPGQDTGELFF,TGTGCCAGCAGTCGCCAGCCTGGACAGGACACCGGGGAGCTGTTTTTT
NA,TRBV9,NA,TRBJ2-4,CASSVAVEDIQYF,TGTGCCAGCAGCGTAGCGGTAGAAGACATTCAGTACTTC
NA,TRBV6-6,NA,TRBJ2-7,CASRLEANEQYF,TGTGCCAGCAGGCTCGAAGCGAACGAGCAGTACTTC
NA,TRBV28,TRBD2,TRBJ2-3,CASSLNPSGSTDTQYF,TGTGCCAGCAGTTTAAATCCTAGCGGTAGCACAGATACGCAGTATTTT
few,TRBV21-1,NA,TRBJ1-2,CASSKQGYYGYTF,TGTGCCAGCAGCAAACAGGGCTACTATGGCTACACCTTC
few,TRBV7-2,NA,TRBJ2-5,CASREGPQETQYF,TGTGCCAGCAGGGAGGGGCCGCAAGAGACCCAGTACTTC
once,TRBV4-1,NA,TRBJ2-5,CASSPFHRVQETQYF,TGCGCCAGCAGCCCATTCCACAGGGTCCAAGAGACCCAGTACTTC
few,TRBV28,NA,TRBJ1-4,CASSLAGATREKLFF,TGTGCCAGCAGTTTAGCAGGAGCAACTAGGGAAAAACTGTTTTTT
NA,TRBV10-3,NA,TRBJ1-4,CAISGQELGGREKLFF,TGTGCCATCAGTGGGCAGGAGCTGGGCGGGAGGGAAAAACTGTTTTTT
NA,TRBV5-3,NA,TRBJ1-3,CARCWGVSGNTIYF,TGTGCCAGATGTTGGGGGGTCTCTGGAAACACCATATATTTT
NA,TRBV19,NA,TRBJ2-6,CASSLSHSGANVLTF,TGTGCCAGTAGTCTTAGTCACTCTGGGGCCAACGTCCTGACTTTC
NA,TRBV6-1,NA,TRBJ1-5,CASTPGQYSNQPQHF,TGTGCCAGCACTCCGGGACAATATAGCAATCAGCCCCAGCATTTT
NA,TRBV2,NA,TRBJ1-2,CASSDERTSPLYF,TGTGCCAGCAGTGATGAACGGACTTCCCCCCTCTACTTC
NA,TRBV28,TRBD2,TRBJ2-7,CASSLAGDYEQYF,TGTGCCAGCAGTTTAGCGGGGGACTACGAGCAGTACTTC
NA,TRBV9,NA,TRBJ1-3,CASSVAYQISSGNTIYF,TGTGCCAGCAGCGTAGCTTACCAGATTTCCTCTGGAAACACCATATATTTT
NA,TRBV19,NA,TRBJ1-4,CASSRRSDNEKLFF,TGTGCCAGTAGTAGGCGGAGTGATAATGAAAAACTGTTTTTT
NA,TRBV5-1,NA,TRBJ2-2,CASSLREARIGELFF,TGCGCCAGCAGCCTGAGGGAAGCGAGAATCGGGGAGCTGTTTTTT
NA,TRBV7-9,TRBD1,TRBJ1-4,CASSSQGASEKLFF,TGTGCCAGCAGCTCACAGGGGGCCAGTGAAAAACTGTTTTTT
few,TRBV28,TRBD2,TRBJ2-7,CASTRTSGISYEQYF,TGTGCCAGCACAAGGACTAGCGGGATCTCCTACGAGCAGTACTTC
NA,TRBV28,NA,TRBJ1-6,CASSFGGPAGTPPLHF,TGTGCCAGCAGTTTCGGAGGGCCCGCAGGCACCCCACCCCTCCACTTT
NA,TRBV9,NA,TRBJ2-3,CASSSPLGTQYF,TGTGCCAGCAGCTCCCCCCTAGGTACGCAGTATTTT
few,TRBV4-1,TRBD1,TRBJ1-1,CASAPPYGQGVETEAFF,TGCGCCAGCGCCCCGCCGTATGGACAGGGGGTGGAAACTGAAGCTTTCTTT
NA,TRBV19,NA,TRBJ2-2,CASSIGSRGGELFF,TGTGCCAGTAGTATAGGTTCGCGGGGCGGGGAGCTGTTTTTT
NA,TRBV11-3,NA,TRBJ2-1,CASSLGGYPYNEQFF,TGTGCCAGCAGCTTAGGAGGGTACCCTTACAATGAGCAGTTCTTC
once,TRBV7-9,TRBD1,TRBJ2-1,CASSLQGTGGNEQFF,TGTGCCAGCAGCTTACAAGGGACAGGAGGCAATGAGCAGTTCTTC